This T cell receptor (beta chain) was recorded in a study of blood T cell repertoires in COVID-19. Cohort allocation depended upon clinical history that participants reported. Recovered participants had two consecutive negative NP/OP PCR tests, healthcare professional clearance, or symptom resolution. The CDR3 has 11 residues. CDR1 is SGHTA and CDR2 is FQGNSA in the germline V gene. V was shortened by 8 bases and J by 6 bases, with 9 bases between the two germline ends. Original processing notes: Estimation of nucleated cell counts relied on the amplification of reference gene primers. Sequencing used immunoSEQ multiplex PCR; TCRdb keeps in-frame clones, though not all of them. That table is the source of V, J and clone size, and D and trimming were worked out from the DNA. The repertoire has about 280,000 clones, roughly nine tenths of them found once; the top ten carry 1.5% to 2%.

Material: PBMCs or T cells enriched from blood (not recorded which). V gene TRBV7-2 combines with J gene TRBJ2-3; no reliable D call. This TCR derives from a woman aged 60-75 years who had recovered from COVID-19. The CDR3 DNA reads as TGTGCCAGCCGCGCCGGGGATACGCAGTATTTT. This translates into CASRAGDTQYF.